A selection of T cell receptor beta chains follows, all from one sample in a study of blood T cell repertoires in COVID-19. Here immunoSEQ multiplex PCR was the method, and the copy in TCRdb shows in-frame clones only, minus some. The sample yields around 6,300 clones, approximately 82% seen once. Sequencing was done on a sample of peripheral blood. The receptor source for this set is a human donor with active COVID-19. The donor label of this sample is uncertain. CDR3s include the opening cysteine and the closing phenylalanine or tryptophan. A D gene is named only where the DNA matches it firmly. Only part of the rows carry a size: once, few, many, or a class if the clone is expanded.

CDR3nt,CDR3aa,j_gene,d_gene,v_gene,len,abundance
TGTGCCAGCGGGGCTAGCGGGGGGCACACCGGGGAGCTGTTTTTT,CASGASGGHTGELFF,TRBJ2-2,TRBD2,TRBV2,15,once
TGTGCCAGCAGCTTAGCGGAGTTGGAGGCGGGGACCCAGTACTTC,CASSLAELEAGTQYF,TRBJ2-5,NA,TRBV7-9,15,NA
TGCAGTGCTAGTGTGGGGGGGCGGAGGTTGAACACTGAAGCTTTCTTT,CSASVGGRRLNTEAFF,TRBJ1-1,NA,TRBV20-1,16,NA
TGTGCCAGCGTTGAGCAGGGGAATAACTACGAGCAGTACTTC,CASVEQGNNYEQYF,TRBJ2-7,NA,TRBV5-6,14,NA
TGCAGCGTTACGGGATTTGGAACCACAGATACGCAGTATTTT,CSVTGFGTTDTQYF,TRBJ2-3,NA,TRBV29-1,14,NA
TGTGCCAGCAGCCAATCAGATACGCAGTATTTT,CASSQSDTQYF,TRBJ2-3,NA,TRBV6-5,11,NA
TGTGCCAGCAGGCCCACAGGTTCCAACTATGGCTACACCTTC,CASRPTGSNYGYTF,TRBJ1-2,NA,TRBV5-6,14,NA
TGCGCCAGCAGCCAGTCAGACTTGCCCTTGGGCACCGGGGAGCTGTTTTTT,CASSQSDLPLGTGELFF,TRBJ2-2,NA,TRBV4-1,17,NA
TGCGCCAGCAGCCAGGCCCACAGGGGGGTGAACACTGAAGCTTTCTTT,CASSQAHRGVNTEAFF,TRBJ1-1,TRBD1,TRBV4-3,16,NA
TGTGCCAGCAGCTCTACAGGGATAGAGACCCAGTACTTC,CASSSTGIETQYF,TRBJ2-5,NA,TRBV5-4,13,NA
TGTGCCAGCTCACCTTCTAAGGGCTACACCTTC,CASSPSKGYTF,TRBJ1-2,NA,TRBV18,11,NA
TGTGCCAGCTTGGGGCAAATGAACACTGAAGCTTTCTTT,CASLGQMNTEAFF,TRBJ1-1,NA,TRBV28,13,NA
TGTGCCAGCAGCCCCGACACCAGGCAGGCTGAAGCTTTCTTT,CASSPDTRQAEAFF,TRBJ1-1,NA,TRBV5-6,14,NA
TGTGCCAGCAGTGCAGGGGTGACCGGGGAGCTGTTTTTT,CASSAGVTGELFF,TRBJ2-2,NA,TRBV27,13,NA
TGTGCCAGCTCACCCGGGACTAGTGAGACCCAGTACTTC,CASSPGTSETQYF,TRBJ2-5,TRBD2,TRBV18,13,NA
TGTGCCTGGAGTGTAGGGAGCTCCTACGAGCAGTACTTC,CAWSVGSSYEQYF,TRBJ2-7,NA,TRBV30,13,once
TGTGCCAGTAGCCCGACAGGGGGCGGCCAGCCCCAGCATTTT,CASSPTGGGQPQHF,TRBJ1-5,TRBD1,TRBV19,14,few
TGTGCCAGCAGCCTACGGACAGCGACCTACGAGCAGTACTTC,CASSLRTATYEQYF,TRBJ2-7,NA,TRBV3-1/TRBV3-2,14,NA
TGTGCCAGCAGCTTGGCAGGGGGCTTCGGGAACATTCAGTACTTC,CASSLAGGFGNIQYF,TRBJ2-4,TRBD1,TRBV5-8,15,NA
TGTGCCAGCAGCCCTCTTCGGACAGCTTATAATTCACCCCTCCACTTT,CASSPLRTAYNSPLHF,TRBJ1-6,NA,TRBV6-2/TRBV6-3,16,NA
TGTGCCAGCAGTGAGCGGGGGGGCCGGGTCCAAGAGACCCAGTACTTC,CASSERGGRVQETQYF,TRBJ2-5,TRBD2,TRBV2,16,NA
TGTGCCACCAGTGATCCCCTCGGGACTAAGCGCAATGAGCAGTTCTTC,CATSDPLGTKRNEQFF,TRBJ2-1,TRBD2,TRBV24-1,16,NA
TGTGCCAGCTCACCATCGGGGCTAGCGGGAGAGAATGAGCAGTTCTTC,CASSPSGLAGENEQFF,TRBJ2-1,TRBD2,TRBV18,16,NA
TGTGCCAGCAGCCTTACTTGGAACACCGGGGAGCTGTTTTTT,CASSLTWNTGELFF,TRBJ2-2,NA,TRBV7-9,14,NA
TGCGCCAGCAGCAGGCGGGGGTCACGAGGAGAGACCCAGTACTTC,CASSRRGSRGETQYF,TRBJ2-5,TRBD2,TRBV5-1,15,NA
TGTGCCACCAGTGATCGCCCCCTCCGGGACATCGCCTACGAGCAGTACTTC,CATSDRPLRDIAYEQYF,TRBJ2-7,NA,TRBV24-1,17,few
TGTGCCAGCATTTTACAGGGGCCCAACCGTGAAGCTTTCTTT,CASILQGPNREAFF,TRBJ1-1,TRBD1,TRBV6-5,14,few
TGCGCCAGCAGCCCCGGTCCGGGGGGGCTTAGCACAGATACGCAGTATTTT,CASSPGPGGLSTDTQYF,TRBJ2-3,TRBD2,TRBV4-3,17,NA
TGCGCCAGCAGCCTGACTTTGCAGGGGGCTGGGGCTGAAGCTTTCTTT,CASSLTLQGAGAEAFF,TRBJ1-1,TRBD1,TRBV5-1,16,NA
TGTGCCAGCAGCTTAGCCTTGGGAAACACCATATATTTT,CASSLALGNTIYF,TRBJ1-3,NA,TRBV7-6,13,once
TGTGCCAGCAGCTTGGTAGACTCCCAAGGGCAGTTCTTC,CASSLVDSQGQFF,TRBJ2-1,NA,TRBV5-4,13,NA
TGTGCCAGCAGCTTAGCGGGGGGGCGAGGCACCGGGGAGCTGTTTTTT,CASSLAGGRGTGELFF,TRBJ2-2,NA,TRBV7-2,16,NA
TGTGCCAGCAGTTCTGGGACTAACTCCTACAATGAGCAGTTCTTC,CASSSGTNSYNEQFF,TRBJ2-1,TRBD2,TRBV11-3,15,NA
TGTGCCAGCAGCCCCGGGTGGGTTGGCACCGGGGAGCTGTTTTTT,CASSPGWVGTGELFF,TRBJ2-2,NA,TRBV11-2,15,once
TGTGCCAGCAGCCAAAAGCGGGAGTCGTGGCAAGAGACCCAGTACTTC,CASSQKRESWQETQYF,TRBJ2-5,TRBD2,TRBV7-6,16,NA
TGTGCCAGCAGCCAATCAGGGTTGGCTTCACCCCTCCACTTT,CASSQSGLASPLHF,TRBJ1-6,NA,TRBV14,14,NA
TGTGCCAGCAGCTTCTCCCAGGGGAAAGGGGAGCAGTACTTC,CASSFSQGKGEQYF,TRBJ2-7,NA,TRBV5-4,14,NA
TGTGCCAGCAGGTTCGGGACAGCGGTCGGCTACACCTTC,CASRFGTAVGYTF,TRBJ1-2,TRBD1,TRBV5-4,13,large
TGTGCCAGCAGCCAGGACAGGGGCTCCCAAGATACGCAGTATTTT,CASSQDRGSQDTQYF,TRBJ2-3,TRBD1,TRBV2,15,NA
TGTGCCAGCAGCGGGACAGGGGTTGGCAATCAGCCCCAGCATTTT,CASSGTGVGNQPQHF,TRBJ1-5,TRBD1,TRBV5-8,15,NA
TGTGCCAGCAGTGATCAGGGCCCCTATGGCTACACCTTC,CASSDQGPYGYTF,TRBJ1-2,NA,TRBV6-1,13,NA
TGTGCCAGTAGTATAGGGCGGAATAATTCACCCCTCCACTTT,CASSIGRNNSPLHF,TRBJ1-6,NA,TRBV19,14,NA
TGTGCCACCAGCAGAGATTTCGGGACTCCTACTAACTATGGCTACACCTTC,CATSRDFGTPTNYGYTF,TRBJ1-2,NA,TRBV15,17,NA
TGTGCCAGCAGTTACAAGGCAGGGGGCTCCTACAATGAGCAGTTCTTC,CASSYKAGGSYNEQFF,TRBJ2-1,TRBD1,TRBV6-2/TRBV6-3,16,NA
TGCGCCAGCAGCCAAATGTGGACAGGGGTGGGGAAAATCAATCAGCCCCAGCATTTT,CASSQMWTGVGKINQPQHF,TRBJ1-5,TRBD1,TRBV4-3,19,NA
TGTGCCAGCAGCTTGATCAGGGGCTCTCACACCTTC,CASSLIRGSHTF,TRBJ1-2,NA,TRBV5-4,12,NA